Each of the 25 T cell receptor beta chains below was sequenced from the same sample in a study of cytomegalovirus exposure and HLA in healthy donors. The study ran its PCR with 60 Vbeta and 13 Jbeta primers. The repertoire was sequenced with immunoSEQ multiplex PCR; TCRdb's copy has only in-frame clones and lacks some. The sample contains approximately 120,000 clones, around three quarters of which appear only once. Sequencing input: PBMCs. These receptors all stem from a woman in her 50s in good health and CMV-seropositive.

The rearrangement links TRBV4-3 to TRBJ2-3; unclear D gene. The CDR3 contains 18 residues. V was clipped by 0 bases and J by 0 bases, with 16 bases between them. Germline V gives CDR1 LGHNA, CDR2 YSLEER. For the CDR3, the DNA is TGCGCCAGCAGCCAAGATCCTGTGCGGCGGCCCAGCACAGATACGCAGTATTTT. It codes for CASSQDPVRRPSTDTQYF.

The chain links TRBV19 to TRBJ2-7, with 10 nucleotides matching TRBD1. The CDR3 extends over 13 amino acids. CDR1 LNHDA and CDR2 SQIVND come from the germline V gene (reference sequence). The junction had 6 bases not matched to a gene; V was cut back by 11 bases and J by 2 bases. The CDR3 reads CAGTGTGAYEQYF. The CDR3 DNA reads TGTGCCGGCACAGGGACAGGGGCCTACGAGCAGTACTTC.

This clone has only one observation. V usage is TRBV5-5 and J usage is TRBJ2-7; D uncertain. There are 15 residues in the CDR3. The ends were cut back, 1 base at V and 0 bases at J, with 11 bases in the middle. Germline V gene lookup returns CDR1 SGHKS and CDR2 YYEKEE (reference sequence). Here the CDR3 DNA reads TGTGCCAGCAGCTTGCAACAACCGGGCTCCTACGAGCAGTACTTC. Protein: CASSLQQPGSYEQYF.

V gene TRBV29-1 combines with J gene TRBJ1-2; possible D gene TRBD1, 5 bases. V was trimmed by 3 bases and J by 0 bases, leaving 14 bases between them. The CDR3 spans 15 residues. Germline CDR1 reads SQVTM; CDR2 reads ANQGSEA. CDR3 in amino acids: CSVDQGAPPNYGYTF. The CDR3 DNA is TGCAGCGTTGATCAGGGCGCCCCCCCTAACTATGGCTACACCTTC.

The chain is built from TRBV6-6 and TRBJ2-3; TRBD1 might be the D (6 bases). V lost 0 bases and J lost 6, with 10 bases in between. The CDR3 totals 14 residues. CDR1 and CDR2 from the germline V gene are MNHNY and SVGAGI (reference sequence). The CDR3 protein is CASSYSQRGDTQYF. CDR3 DNA sequence: TGTGCCAGCAGTTACTCGCAAAGGGGGGATACGCAGTATTTT.

The V and J genes are TRBV6-4 and TRBJ2-3; 15 bases are a match to TRBD2. The CDR3 totals 17 residues. The ends lost 4 bases at V and 0 bases at J; junction bases unmatched: 2. The germline V gene encodes CDR1 MRHNA and CDR2 SNTAGT. The chain's CDR3 is CASSGGTSGGSTDTQYF. The CDR3 DNA follows: TGTGCCAGCAGTGGGGGGACTAGCGGGGGGAGCACAGATACGCAGTATTTT.

The rearrangement links TRBV10-3 to TRBJ2-1; maybe TRBD2 (6 bases). Germline CDR1 ENHRY, CDR2 SYGVKD. CDR3 length: 15 amino acids. V was cut by 3 bases and J by 7 bases, with 16 bases left in between. CDR3 nucleotide sequence: TGTGCCATCAGTGACGGGACTGCGCCAGGGAATGAGCAGTTCTTC. Protein sequence: CAISDGTAPGNEQFF.

This clone was counted a single time. The rearrangement joins TRBV5-4 to TRBJ2-3; 13 bases fit TRBD2. Germline V gives CDR1 SGHNT, CDR2 YYREEE (reference sequence). This CDR3 region has 16 residues. Germline trimming cut 3 bases from V and 0 bases from J; bases unmatched to any gene: 1. The CDR3 reads CASSSGLAGSTDTQYF. The CDR3 DNA is TGTGCCAGCAGCTCGGGACTAGCGGGGAGCACAGATACGCAGTATTTT. The full variable domain, with the rest looked up from reference TRBV5-4 and TRBJ2-3, is ETGVTQSPTHLIKTRGQQVTLRCSSQSGHNTVSWYQQALGQGPQFIFQYYREEENGRGNFPPRFSGLQFPNYSSELNVNALELDDSALYLCASSSGLAGSTDTQYFGPGTRLTVL.

The J gene is TRBJ2-1, the V gene TRBV4-2; perhaps TRBD2 as D (5 bases). V dropped 0 bases and J dropped 7 bases, with 7 bases sitting between them. The CDR3 has 13 amino acids. Germline lookup yields CDR1 LGHNA and CDR2 YNFKEQ. The CDR3, as DNA: TGTGCCAGCAGCCAAGATTCGGGAAATGAGCAGTTCTTC. It is translated as CASSQDSGNEQFF.

The chain couples TRBV6-1 to TRBJ2-7, with TRBD2 identical over 8 bases. Per the germline V gene, CDR1 is MNHNS and CDR2 is SASEGT. CDR3 size: 16 residues. V lost 0 bases and J lost 5; bases outside the gene matches: 9. This CDR3 is CASSEAAGGFRHEQYF. The CDR3, as DNA: TGTGCCAGCAGTGAAGCCGCGGGGGGCTTCAGGCACGAGCAGTACTTC.

This clone was detected a few times. Other DNA sequences in this specimen translate into the identical CDR3. This chain joins TRBV15 and TRBJ2-3; weak D call: TRBD2 (7 bases). V was clipped by 5 bases and J by 3 bases, with 12 bases between them. Germline lookup yields CDR1 LNHNV and CDR2 YYDKDF (reference sequence). The CDR3 has 14 amino acids. The CDR3 sequence: CATSRGAGTDTQYF. For the CDR3, the DNA is TGTGCCACCAGCCGGGGGGCAGGGACAGATACGCAGTATTTT.

The chain joins TRBV6-5 to TRBJ1-3; D unclear. Germline V gene lookup returns CDR1 MNHEY and CDR2 SVGAGI. The CDR3 has 12 residues. Trimming cost V 4 bases and J 4 bases, with 5 bases left between them. The CDR3 loop is CASSSLGNTIYF. The CDR3 coding sequence is TGTGCCAGCAGTTCCCTAGGAAACACCATATATTTT.

The chain employs TRBV29-1 and TRBJ2-5; TRBD2 agrees at 15 bases. Germline values: CDR1 SQVTM, CDR2 ANQGSEA. The trim removed 8 bases at V and 7 bases at J, leaving 8 bases unmatched. This CDR3 region has 14 residues. The CDR3 region is CSWTSGREGGTQYF. As DNA, the CDR3 is TGCAGCTGGACTAGCGGGAGGGAGGGGGGGACCCAGTACTTC.

This clone came up a few times. This chain joins TRBV18 and TRBJ1-4; possible D gene TRBD1, 6 bases. The germline gives CDR1 KGHSH, CDR2 LQKENI. The V and J ends lost 0 bases and 6 bases respectively, with 14 bases between them. The CDR3 totals 16 residues. CDR3: CASSPPTGPQDEKLFF. Written as DNA, the CDR3 is TGTGCCAGCTCACCACCAACAGGGCCGCAGGATGAAAAACTGTTTTTT.

The chain uses TRBV18 and TRBJ2-1, with 11 bases lining up with TRBD2. Trimming cost V 3 bases and J 5 bases; bases outside gene matches: 6. Germline CDR1 and CDR2: KGHSH and LQKENI. The CDR3 extends over 16 amino acids. CDR3 protein: CASSPLAGGGNNEQFF. The CDR3 DNA sequence: TGTGCCAGCTCACCCCTAGCGGGGGGCGGCAACAATGAGCAGTTCTTC.

CDR3 DNA: TGTGCCAGCAGCCTGGGACAGGGGCGCACTGAAGCTTTCTTT. This sequence encodes CASSLGQGRTEAFF. The chain uses TRBV5-5 and TRBJ1-1, with 10 bases that match TRBD1. Germline V gene lookup returns CDR1 SGHKS and CDR2 YYEKEE (reference sequence). The J segment lost 4 bases and the V segment lost 4 bases, leaving 4 bases of the junction unmatched. The CDR3 sequence is 14 residues long.

This sequence joins TRBV7-9 and TRBJ1-2; D possibly corresponds to TRBD1 (6 bases). The length of the CDR3 is 14 residues. Germline V gene data show CDR1 as SEHNR and CDR2 as FQNEAQ (reference sequence). V shed 5 bases and J shed 11 bases, with 21 bases lying between them. Here the CDR3 reads CASSPGHSSGLYTF. As DNA, the CDR3 is TGTGCCAGCAGCCCGGGACATTCCTCGGGATTATACACCTTC.

For this clone: Other DNA sequences of this sample code for an identical CDR3. The genes are TRBV7-9 and TRBJ2-5, with 7 bases lining up with TRBD2. The CDR3 covers 13 residues. Germline V gene sequence: CDR1 SEHNR, CDR2 FQNEAQ (reference sequence). V shed 3 bases and J 4 bases; nucleotides not matched to a gene: 2. The CDR3 sequence: CASSFSGGETQYF. CDR3 coding DNA: TGTGCCAGCAGCTTCTCGGGGGGAGAGACCCAGTACTTC.

The V and J genes are TRBV7-9 and TRBJ1-1; 7 positions match TRBD1. Trimming removed 5 bases from V and 3 bases from J; junction bases left unmatched: 15. This CDR3 has 17 amino acids. Germline CDR1 reads SEHNR; CDR2 reads FQNEAQ (reference sequence). CDR3 protein: CASSPSPGQERDTEAFF. CDR3 sequence (DNA): TGTGCCAGCAGCCCTTCCCCCGGACAGGAACGGGACACTGAAGCTTTCTTT.

This chain joins TRBV6-1 and TRBJ2-3, with 7 bases that match TRBD1. The V gene's germline CDR1 is MNHNS and CDR2 SASEGT. The CDR3 is 11 amino acids. The trim removed 8 bases at V and 5 bases at J, leaving 1 base unmatched. CDR3 loop: CASRDRDTQYF. In DNA form, the CDR3 reads TGTGCCAGCCGGGACAGAGATACGCAGTATTTT.

This sequence joins TRBV5-4 and TRBJ2-1, with 7 positions matching TRBD1. The CDR3 sequence is 13 residues long. Losses at the gene ends were 3 bases for V and 10 bases for J; bases not matched to a gene: 7. CDR1 and CDR2 (germline): SGHNT, YYREEE (reference sequence). This CDR3 reads CASSSDRKEEQFF. As DNA, the CDR3 is TGTGCCAGCAGCTCGGACAGGAAGGAAGAGCAGTTCTTC.

This chain joins TRBV7-8 and TRBJ1-3; D is possibly TRBD1 (6 bases). The CDR3 contains 14 residues. Germline V gives CDR1 SGHVS, CDR2 FQNEAQ. V lost 5 bases to trimming and J lost 4 bases, with 12 bases between them. The CDR3 DNA follows: TGTGCCAGCAGCCGGACAGCGTTCGGAAACACCATATATTTT. Amino acid sequence: CASSRTAFGNTIYF.

J is TRBJ2-1 and V is TRBV12-5, with 13 bases identical to TRBD2. V trimming: 1 base; J trimming: 4 bases; junction bases outside the gene matches: 7. The CDR3 sequence is 18 residues long. The germline CDR1 and CDR2 sequences are LGHNT and FRNRAP. The CDR3 sequence is CASGLGTLAGGRYNEQFF. The CDR3 bases are TGTGCTAGTGGTTTGGGTACACTAGCGGGGGGGCGGTACAATGAGCAGTTCTTC.

CDR3 sequence: CASSVSTSGPVGNEQFF. The CDR3 DNA sequence: TGTGCCAGCAGCGTGTCCACTAGCGGCCCTGTGGGAAATGAGCAGTTCTTC. V gene TRBV9 combines with J gene TRBJ2-1, with 8 positions matching TRBD2. Losses at the gene ends were 2 bases for V and 7 bases for J; bases not matched to a gene: 14. The CDR3 sequence is 17 residues long. CDR1 and CDR2 (germline): SGDLS, YYNGEE.

The chain has TRBV10-1 and TRBJ2-7; 10 nucleotides agree with TRBD1. The CDR3 spans 15 residues. With V trimmed by 0 bases and J by 5 bases, 4 bases remained unmatched. From germline, CDR1 is WNHNN and CDR2 SYGVQD (reference sequence). CDR3 DNA sequence: TGCGCCAGCAGTGAGTCAGGGACAGGGGTTGACGAGCAGTACTTC. Its protein is CASSESGTGVDEQYF.